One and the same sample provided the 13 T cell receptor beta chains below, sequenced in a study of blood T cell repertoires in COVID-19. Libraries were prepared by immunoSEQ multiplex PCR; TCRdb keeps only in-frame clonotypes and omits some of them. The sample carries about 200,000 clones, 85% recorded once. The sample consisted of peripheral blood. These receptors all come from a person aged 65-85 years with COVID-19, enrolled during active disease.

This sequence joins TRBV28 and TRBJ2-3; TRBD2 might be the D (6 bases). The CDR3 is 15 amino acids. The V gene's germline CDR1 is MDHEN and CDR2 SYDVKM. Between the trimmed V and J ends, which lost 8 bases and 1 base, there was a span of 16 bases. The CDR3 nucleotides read TGTGCCAGCGGGCTGGGGGGAGATGGCACAGATACGCAGTATTTT. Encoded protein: CASGLGGDGTDTQYF.

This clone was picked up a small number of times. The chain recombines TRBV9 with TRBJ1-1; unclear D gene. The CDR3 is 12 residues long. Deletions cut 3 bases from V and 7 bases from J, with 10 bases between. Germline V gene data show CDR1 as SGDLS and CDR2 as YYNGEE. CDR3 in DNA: TGTGCCAGCAGCGCCCGCTCGGGTGAAGCTTTCTTT. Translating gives CASSARSGEAFF.

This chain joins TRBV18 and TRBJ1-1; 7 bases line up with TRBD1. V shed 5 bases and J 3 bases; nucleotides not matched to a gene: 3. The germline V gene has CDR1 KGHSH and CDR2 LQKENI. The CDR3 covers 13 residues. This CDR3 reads CASSRGQDTEAFF. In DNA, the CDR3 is TGTGCCAGCTCAAGGGGGCAGGACACTGAAGCTTTCTTT.

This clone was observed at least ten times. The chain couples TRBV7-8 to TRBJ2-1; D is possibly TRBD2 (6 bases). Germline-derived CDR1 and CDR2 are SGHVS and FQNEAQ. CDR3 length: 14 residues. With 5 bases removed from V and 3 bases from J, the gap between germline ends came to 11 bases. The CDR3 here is CASSRSGGYNEQFF. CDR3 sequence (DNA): TGTGCCAGCAGCCGTAGCGGAGGCTACAATGAGCAGTTCTTC.

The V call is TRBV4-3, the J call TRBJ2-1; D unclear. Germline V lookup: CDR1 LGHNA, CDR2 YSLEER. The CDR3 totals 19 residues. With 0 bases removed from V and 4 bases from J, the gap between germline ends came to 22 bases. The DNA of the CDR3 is TGCGCCAGCAGCCAAGATAGCCGAGCAGCCGTGGCTGTGTACAATGAGCAGTTCTTC. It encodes CASSQDSRAAVAVYNEQFF.

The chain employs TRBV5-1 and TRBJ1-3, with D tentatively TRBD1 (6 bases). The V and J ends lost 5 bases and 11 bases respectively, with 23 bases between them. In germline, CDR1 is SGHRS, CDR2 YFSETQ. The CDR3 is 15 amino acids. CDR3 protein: CASRSDLGGAGAIYF. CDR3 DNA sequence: TGCGCCAGCAGATCCGACCTGGGGGGGGCTGGCGCCATATATTTT.

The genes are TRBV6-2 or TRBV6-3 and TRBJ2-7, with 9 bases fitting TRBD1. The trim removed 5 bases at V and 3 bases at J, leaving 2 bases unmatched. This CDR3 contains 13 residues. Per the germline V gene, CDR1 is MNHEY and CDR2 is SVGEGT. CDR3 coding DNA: TGTGCCAGCAGTGCGACAGGGGGCTACGAGCAGTACTTC. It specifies CASSATGGYEQYF.

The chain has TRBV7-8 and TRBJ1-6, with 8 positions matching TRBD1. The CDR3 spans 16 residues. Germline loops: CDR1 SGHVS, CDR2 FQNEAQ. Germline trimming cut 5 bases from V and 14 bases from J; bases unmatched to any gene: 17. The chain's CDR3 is CASSPLRTGRTEALHF. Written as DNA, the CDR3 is TGTGCCAGCAGCCCCCTAAGGACAGGGAGGACAGAGGCCCTCCACTTT.

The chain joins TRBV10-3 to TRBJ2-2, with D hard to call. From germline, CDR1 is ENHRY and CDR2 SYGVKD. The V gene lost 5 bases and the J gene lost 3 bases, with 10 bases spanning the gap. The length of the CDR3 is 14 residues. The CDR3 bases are TGTGCCATCAGTCCGACTTTATACACCGGGGAGCTGTTTTTT. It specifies CAISPTLYTGELFF.

CDR3 nucleotide sequence: TGTGCCAGCAGCGAAACGGCGACTAGCGGGAAAGATGAGCAGTTCTTC. It is translated as CASSETATSGKDEQFF. This sequence joins TRBV2 and TRBJ2-1, with 11 bases matching TRBD2. CDR1 is SNHLY and CDR2 is FYNNEI in the germline V gene. Trimming took 6 bases from V and 8 from J; bases not matched to a gene: 12. This CDR3 comprises 16 residues.

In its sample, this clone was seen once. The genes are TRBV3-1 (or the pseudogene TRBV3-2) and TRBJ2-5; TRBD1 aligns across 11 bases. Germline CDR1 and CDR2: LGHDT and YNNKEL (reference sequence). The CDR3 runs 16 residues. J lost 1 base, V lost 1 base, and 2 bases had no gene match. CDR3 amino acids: CASSQAGQGVQETQYF. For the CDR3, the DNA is TGTGCCAGCAGCCAAGCGGGACAGGGGGTCCAAGAGACCCAGTACTTC.

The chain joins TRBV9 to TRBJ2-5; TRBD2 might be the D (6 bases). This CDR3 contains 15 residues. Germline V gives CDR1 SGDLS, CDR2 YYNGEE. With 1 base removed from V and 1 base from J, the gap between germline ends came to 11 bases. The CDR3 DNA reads TGTGCCAGCAGCGTAACTTTGGGGGGCCAAGAGACCCAGTACTTC. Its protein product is CASSVTLGGQETQYF.

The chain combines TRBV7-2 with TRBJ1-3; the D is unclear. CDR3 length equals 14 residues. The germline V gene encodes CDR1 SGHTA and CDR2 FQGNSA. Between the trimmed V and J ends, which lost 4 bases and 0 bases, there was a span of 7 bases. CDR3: CASSYGVSGNTIYF. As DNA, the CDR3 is TGTGCCAGCAGCTACGGGGTCTCTGGAAACACCATATATTTT.